This passage covers 17 T cell receptor beta chains from one sample sequenced in a study of T cell changes during pregnancy in multiple sclerosis. TCRdb's copy holds only in-frame clones and misses some; the assay was immunoSEQ multiplex PCR. The table has about 23,000 clones, roughly 87% seen once. This specimen was CD8+ T cells from peripheral blood mononuclear cells, taken after pregnancy. The source is a female donor with multiple sclerosis, enrolled in a pregnancy study.

This sequence joins TRBV4-3 and TRBJ2-3; a weak D match, TRBD2 (6 bases). Looked up from germline, CDR1 is LGHNA and CDR2 is YSLEER. V lost 4 bases to trimming and J lost 2 bases, with 16 bases between them. This CDR3 contains 16 residues. In DNA, the CDR3 is TGCGCCAGCAGCCGGACTACAACACTATACACAGATACGCAGTATTTT. Its protein is CASSRTTTLYTDTQYF.

The CDR3 here is CASSPLGTGDYGYTF. The CDR3 DNA reads TGTGCCAGCAGTCCCCTAGGGACAGGGGACTATGGCTACACCTTC. The chain carries TRBV2 and TRBJ1-2; TRBD1 agrees at 10 bases. J lost 3 bases, V lost 5 bases, and 6 bases had no gene match. The CDR3 length is 15 residues. CDR1 and CDR2 (germline): SNHLY, FYNNEI.

Only one count was recorded for this clone. The chain joins TRBV30 to TRBJ2-5, with D perhaps matching TRBD1 (6 bases). The CDR3 consists of 13 residues. CDR1 is GTSNPN and CDR2 is SVGIG in the germline V gene (reference sequence). V gave up 3 bases and J gave up 2 bases, with 10 bases separating them. This CDR3 is CAWSLRGQETQYF. CDR3 coding DNA: TGTGCCTGGAGCCTGAGGGGGCAAGAGACCCAGTACTTC. The full variable domain, completed using reference TRBV30 and TRBJ2-5, is SQTIHQWPATLVQPVGSPLSLECTVEGTSNPNLYWYRQAAGRGLQLLFYSVGIGQISSEVPQNLSASRPQDRQFILSSKKLLLSDSGFYLCAWSLRGQETQYFGPGTRLLVL.

V and J are TRBV19 and TRBJ2-6; 7 nucleotides match TRBD1. J lost 0 bases, V lost 5 bases, and 16 bases had no gene match. Germline-derived CDR1 and CDR2 are LNHDA and SQIVND (reference sequence). This CDR3 spans 20 amino acids. CDR3 sequence (DNA): TGTGCCAGTAGTGTGCCAAAGGGGGCCACCCCTCTCTCTGGGGCCAACGTCCTGACTTTC. This gives the protein CASSVPKGATPLSGANVLTF.

V gene TRBV28 combines with J gene TRBJ2-4; possibly TRBD1 for D (6 bases). V dropped 1 base and J dropped 1 base, with 8 bases sitting between them. The CDR3 covers 15 residues. CDR1 and CDR2 from the germline V gene are MDHEN and SYDVKM. The CDR3 sequence is CASSLLGAAKNIQYF. DNA of the CDR3: TGTGCCAGCAGTTTATTGGGGGCGGCCAAAAACATTCAGTACTTC.

V usage is TRBV12-5 and J usage is TRBJ2-3; 9 nucleotides align to TRBD2. The CDR3 totals 15 residues. Germline assignment: CDR1 LGHNT and CDR2 FRNRAP. Trimming cost V 2 bases and J 1 base; bases outside gene matches: 1. Written as DNA, the CDR3 is TGTGCTAGTGGTTTGATAGCGGGGGGCACAGATACGCAGTATTTT. Residues: CASGLIAGGTDTQYF.

The V and J genes are TRBV19 and TRBJ2-5, with D possibly being TRBD1 (5 bases). The V end was cut by 4 bases, the J end by 2 bases, with 8 bases between. The length of the CDR3 is 13 residues. The germline gives CDR1 LNHDA, CDR2 SQIVND (reference sequence). For the CDR3, the DNA is TGTGCCAGTAGTAAAGACAGACAAGAGACCCAGTACTTC. Translation gives CASSKDRQETQYF.

The chain combines TRBV27 with TRBJ1-1; D gene unclear. This CDR3 spans 12 amino acids. CDR1 and CDR2 from the germline V gene are MNHEY and SMNVEV (reference sequence). Trimming left V 7 bases short and J 5 bases short, with 11 bases between. For the CDR3, the DNA is TGTGCCAGCACAAGTAGCGGGACTGAAGCTTTCTTT. It encodes CASTSSGTEAFF.

CDR3 DNA: TGTGCCAGCAGTGAAGCAGGGTTCTCTGAAGCTTTCTTT. It translates to CASSEAGFSEAFF. The rearrangement links TRBV25-1 to TRBJ1-1; D possibly corresponds to TRBD1 (5 bases). Trimming took 2 bases from V and 6 from J, leaving 10 bases between them. The CDR3 length is 13 residues. CDR1 and CDR2 from the germline V gene are MGHDK and SYGVNS. The variable domain in full, with the rest retrieved from reference TRBV25-1 and TRBJ1-1, is EADIYQTPRYLVIGTGKKITLECSQTMGHDKMYWYQQDPGMELHLIHYSYGVNSTEKGDLSSESTVSRIRTEHFPLTLESARPSHTSQYLCASSEAGFSEAFFGQGTRLTVV.

The chain uses TRBV7-6 and TRBJ2-1, with 10 bases matching TRBD1. J gave up 9 bases and V 6 bases, and 11 bases lay outside the gene matches. The CDR3 runs 15 residues. Germline-derived CDR1 and CDR2 are SGHVS and FNYEAQ. In nucleotides, the CDR3 is TGTGCCAGCAGTCATCGGACAGGGGGGCCGGGTGAGCAGTTCTTC. Its protein is CASSHRTGGPGEQFF. Based on the CDR3 plus reference TRBV7-6 and TRBJ2-1, the full variable domain is GAGVSQSPRYKVTKRGQDVALRCDPISGHVSLYWYRQALGQGPEFLTYFNYEAQQDKSGLPNDRFSAERPEGSISTLTIQRTEQRDSAMYRCASSHRTGGPGEQFFGPGTRLTVL.

This chain joins TRBV4-1 and TRBJ2-7; D gene uncertain. Trimming removed 0 bases at V and 0 bases at J, with 12 bases between. Germline lookup yields CDR1 MGHRA and CDR2 YSYEKL. CDR3 length: 16 amino acids. The CDR3 sequence: CASSQDPLANSYEQYF. For the CDR3, the DNA is TGCGCCAGCAGCCAAGATCCCCTCGCTAACTCCTACGAGCAGTACTTC.

The rearrangement uses TRBV28 and TRBJ2-3; 9 nucleotides match TRBD2. CDR3 size: 16 residues. Germline trimming cut 7 bases from V and 3 bases from J; bases unmatched to any gene: 11. Germline V CDR1 and CDR2: MDHEN, SYDVKM. The CDR3 nucleotides are TGTGCCAGCACTATCGGAGCTAGCGGGGTGACAGATACGCAGTATTTT. Encoded protein: CASTIGASGVTDTQYF.

The V call is TRBV9, the J call TRBJ2-1; 10 bases fit TRBD2. The ends lost 4 bases at V and 7 bases at J; junction bases unmatched: 8. CDR3 size: 15 residues. Germline V gene sequence: CDR1 SGDLS, CDR2 YYNGEE. This chain's CDR3 is CASSYSGRAGNEQFF. CDR3 in DNA: TGTGCCAGCAGCTACAGCGGGAGGGCCGGGAATGAGCAGTTCTTC.

This rearrangement joins TRBV4-1 to TRBJ2-7, with 7 bases fitting TRBD2. The CDR3 consists of 16 residues. CDR1 MGHRA and CDR2 YSYEKL come from the germline V gene. Losses at the gene ends were 0 bases for V and 0 bases for J; bases not matched to a gene: 5. CDR3 residues: CASSQEGSGLSYEQYF. The CDR3 nucleotides read TGCGCCAGCAGCCAAGAAGGTAGCGGGCTCTCCTACGAGCAGTACTTC.

The chain couples TRBV29-1 to TRBJ2-1; D is unresolved. Germline CDR1 reads SQVTM; CDR2 reads ANQGSEA. V lost 6 bases and J 7 bases, leaving 10 bases between the germline ends. The CDR3 is 11 amino acids. The CDR3 nucleotides read TGCAGCGTCCCTTACGGGAATGAGCAGTTCTTC. Protein sequence: CSVPYGNEQFF.

The DNA for the CDR3 is TGTGCCAGCAGTGAATGGGGCAGGGCAGGCGAGCAGTACTTC. Translating gives CASSEWGRAGEQYF. J is TRBJ2-7 and V is TRBV6-1; D is possibly TRBD1 (5 bases). V was pared by 2 bases and J by 6 bases, with 14 bases between. The CDR3 contains 14 residues. The germline gives CDR1 MNHNS, CDR2 SASEGT.

The chain recombines TRBV5-4 with TRBJ1-1; no reliable D call. There are 12 residues in the CDR3. CDR1 and CDR2 from the germline V gene are SGHNT and YYREEE (reference sequence). Trimming cost V 2 bases and J 1 base, with 3 bases left between them. CDR3: CASSFGNTEAFF. DNA of the CDR3: TGTGCCAGCAGCTTCGGGAACACTGAAGCTTTCTTT.